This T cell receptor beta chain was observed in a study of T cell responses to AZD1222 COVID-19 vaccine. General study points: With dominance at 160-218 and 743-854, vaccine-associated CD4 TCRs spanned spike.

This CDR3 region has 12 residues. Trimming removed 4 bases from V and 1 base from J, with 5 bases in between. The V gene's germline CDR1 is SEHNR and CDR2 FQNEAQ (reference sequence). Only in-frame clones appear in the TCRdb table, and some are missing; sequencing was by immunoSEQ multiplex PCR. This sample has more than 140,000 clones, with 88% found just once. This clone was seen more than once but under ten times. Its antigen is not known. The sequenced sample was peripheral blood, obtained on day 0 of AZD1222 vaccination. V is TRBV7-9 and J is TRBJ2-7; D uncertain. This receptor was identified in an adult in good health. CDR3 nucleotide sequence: TGTGCCAGCAGCTCCAGATCCTACGAGCAGTACTTC. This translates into CASSSRSYEQYF.